This TCR beta chain was profiled in a study of T cells in Graves' hyperthyroidism and ophthalmopathy. Study-wide results and caveats: Also found in blood were most expanded thyroid clonotypes above 0.001. In simple terms, a model built on 13 V-J features told ophthalmopathy apart from stable hyperthyroidism.

The CDR3 is made up of 16 amino acids. Per the germline V gene, CDR1 is KGHDR and CDR2 is SFDVKD. Researchers amplified the TCR beta CDR3 regions from RNA transcripts. The study used the HTBI primer set for a first-round RT-PCR of the TCR CDR3. Using its own MiXCR run on the multiplex PCR reads, TCRdb lists one record per CDR3 protein. The profile shows some 350,000 distinct CDR3 sequences, roughly 15% of them singletons. Those patients with uncontrolled infection, other autoimmune disease, pregnancy or lactation were excluded. PBMCs were obtained from approximately 10 ml fresh peripheral blood. This clonotype has a count of ten or more. Antigen specificity is unknown. A junction end diverges from the germline sequence, so it may reflect a read error.

The receptor was derived from a woman aged 55-70 years with Graves' ophthalmopathy. The sequenced sample consisted of blood. The V and J genes are TRBV24-1 and TRBJ2-3; D might be TRBD2 (6 bases). The DNA for the CDR3 is TGTGCCACCAGTGATCGGAGGGCGGCTAGCAGAGATACGCAGTATTTT. Translation: CATSDRRAASRDTQYF.